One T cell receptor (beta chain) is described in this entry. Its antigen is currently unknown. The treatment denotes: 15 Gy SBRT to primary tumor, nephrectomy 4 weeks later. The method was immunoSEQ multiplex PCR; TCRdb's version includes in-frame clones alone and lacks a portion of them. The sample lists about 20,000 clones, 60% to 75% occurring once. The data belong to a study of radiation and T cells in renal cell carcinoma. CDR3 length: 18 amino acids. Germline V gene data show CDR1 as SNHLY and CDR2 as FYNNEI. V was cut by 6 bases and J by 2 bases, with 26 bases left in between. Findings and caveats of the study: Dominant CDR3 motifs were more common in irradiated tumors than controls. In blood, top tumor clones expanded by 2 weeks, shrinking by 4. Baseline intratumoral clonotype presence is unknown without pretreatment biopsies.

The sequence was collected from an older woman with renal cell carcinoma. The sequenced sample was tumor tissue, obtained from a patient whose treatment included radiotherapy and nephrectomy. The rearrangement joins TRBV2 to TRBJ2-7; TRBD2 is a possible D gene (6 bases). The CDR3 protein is CASRGGPGPHTSPYEQYF. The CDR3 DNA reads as TGTGCCAGCAGGGGGGGTCCGGGGCCACACACAAGCCCCTACGAGCAGTACTTC. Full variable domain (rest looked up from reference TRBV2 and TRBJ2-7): EPEVTQTPSHQVTQMGQEVILRCVPISNHLYFYWYRQILGQKVEFLVSFYNNEISEKSEIFDDQFSVERPDGSNFTLKIRSTKLEDSAMYFCASRGGPGPHTSPYEQYFGPGTRLTVT.